This TCR beta chain is from a study of blood T cell repertoires in COVID-19. Original processing methods: The authors estimated nucleated cell counts from reference gene primer amplification. Some clones are missing from TCRdb's copy, which holds only in-frame ones; the method was immunoSEQ multiplex PCR. V, J and clone size are taken as reported in that table, and D and trimming were inferred from the DNA itself. The sample contains 76,000 or so clones, about 90% of which appear only once. The CDR3 covers 15 residues. The germline V and J ends were trimmed by 1 base and 8 bases, with 17 bases remaining between them. CDR1 and CDR2 (germline): MGHRA, YSYEKL.

Sequenced input: peripheral blood. The chain has TRBV4-1 and TRBJ1-2, with D possibly being TRBD1 (6 bases). The source of this sequence is an older man in a cohort sampled during active COVID-19. CDR3 sequence (DNA): TGCGCCAGCAGCCAAGGTCCCGGACAGTTCTTGGGCTACACCTTC. This sequence encodes CASSQGPGQFLGYTF.